These T cell receptor beta chains were read from a single sample in a study of PD-1 blockade in classical Hodgkin lymphoma. Libraries were prepared by immunoSEQ multiplex PCR; TCRdb keeps only in-frame clonotypes and omits some of them. The sample includes roughly 14,000 clones, 86% of them seen just once. Sequenced material: peripheral blood mononuclear cells (PBMCs), taken at baseline. All receptors come from a human donor with classical Hodgkin lymphoma. CDR3s include the opening cysteine and the closing phenylalanine or tryptophan. The order of the fields is CDR3 protein, CDR3 DNA, D gene, J gene, clone size, V gene. The D gene is left open where the match is weak. For some rows the clone size is stated as once, few or many, or as a class when expanded; others skip it.

CASSPPRTGGETQYF	TGTGCCAGCTCACCACCGCGGACAGGGGGCGAGACCCAGTACTTC	TRBD1	TRBJ2-5	.	TRBV18
CASSLTLLGGYTF	TGTGCCAGCAGCCTTACCCTCTTAGGTGGCTACACCTTC	.	TRBJ1-2	few	TRBV7-2
CASSSGLNAGDEQYF	TGTGCCAGCAGTTCTGGACTCAACGCAGGGGACGAGCAGTACTTC	.	TRBJ2-7	few	TRBV28
CASSPNGYEQYF	TGTGCCAGCAGCCCTAATGGCTACGAGCAGTACTTC	.	TRBJ2-7	.	TRBV5-4
CASTPPTRGLPQETQYF	TGTGCCAGCACCCCCCCCACCAGGGGCCTTCCCCAAGAGACCCAGTACTTC	.	TRBJ2-5	.	TRBV28
CASSRAGGNNEKLFF	TGTGCCAGCAGCCGGGCGGGAGGGAATAATGAAAAACTGTTTTTT	.	TRBJ1-4	.	TRBV6-5
CASRKPGTFAYEQYF	TGTGCCAGCAGAAAACCCGGGACGTTCGCCTACGAGCAGTACTTC	.	TRBJ2-7	.	TRBV5-5
CASRRQGSQPQHF	TGTGCCAGCAGAAGACAGGGTTCCCAGCCCCAGCATTTT	TRBD1	TRBJ1-5	.	TRBV6-1
CASSQSGELYGYTF	TGCGCCAGCAGCCAGTCCGGGGAACTCTATGGCTACACCTTC	.	TRBJ1-2	few	TRBV4-1
CASTSGQGVYEQYF	TGCGCCAGCACCTCCGGACAGGGGGTCTACGAGCAGTACTTC	TRBD1	TRBJ2-7	.	TRBV5-1
CASSLEGNTEAFF	TGTGCCAGCTCACTTGAGGGGAACACTGAAGCTTTCTTT	.	TRBJ1-1	.	TRBV18
CASSPPEIYYGYTF	TGTGCCAGCTCACCACCAGAAATTTACTATGGCTACACCTTC	.	TRBJ1-2	.	TRBV18
CASSAREPFYGYTF	TGCGCCAGCAGCGCCCGGGAGCCGTTCTATGGCTACACCTTC	.	TRBJ1-2	medium-sized	TRBV4-1
CASRDRGRGYEQYF	TGTGCCAGCCGCGACAGGGGAAGGGGTTACGAGCAGTACTTC	TRBD1	TRBJ2-7	.	TRBV6-1